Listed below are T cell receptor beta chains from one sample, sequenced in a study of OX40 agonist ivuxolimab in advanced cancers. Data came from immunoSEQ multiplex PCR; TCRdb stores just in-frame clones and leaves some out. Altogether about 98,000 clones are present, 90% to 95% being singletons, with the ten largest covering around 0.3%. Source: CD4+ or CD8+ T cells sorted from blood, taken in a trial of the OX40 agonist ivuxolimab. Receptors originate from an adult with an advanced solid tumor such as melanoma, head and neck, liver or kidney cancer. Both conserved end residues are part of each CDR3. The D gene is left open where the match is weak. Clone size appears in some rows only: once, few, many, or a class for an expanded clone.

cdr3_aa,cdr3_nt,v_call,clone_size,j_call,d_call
CASSLVSPSTANEQFF,TGTGCCAGCAGCTTAGTGTCCCCCTCTACAGCGAATGAGCAGTTCTTC,TRBV11-2,.,TRBJ2-1,.
CASNYRGGNQPQHF,TGTGCCAGTAATTATCGTGGAGGAAACCAGCCCCAGCATTTT,TRBV19,.,TRBJ1-5,.
CASSYPSGSSTDTQYF,TGTGCCAGCAGCTACCCGTCGGGGTCCAGCACAGATACGCAGTATTTT,TRBV5-6,once,TRBJ2-3,.
CASSVRGSPASSYNEQFF,TGTGCCAGCAGTGTTAGGGGGTCGCCAGCTAGCTCCTACAATGAGCAGTTCTTC,TRBV6-1,.,TRBJ2-1,.
CASSLGQGGNQPQHF,TGCGCCAGCAGCTTGGGGCAGGGAGGTAATCAGCCCCAGCATTTT,TRBV5-1,.,TRBJ1-5,.
CASSVGPDNQPQHF,TGTGCCAGCAGCGTAGGGCCAGACAATCAGCCCCAGCATTTT,TRBV9,few,TRBJ1-5,.
CASSAGGTANEKLFF,TGTGCCAGCAGCGCGGGGGGGACAGCGAATGAAAAACTGTTTTTT,TRBV5-4,.,TRBJ1-4,TRBD1
CASSPYRAGPSNEQFF,TGTGCCAGCAGCCCCTATAGGGCGGGCCCAAGTAATGAGCAGTTCTTC,TRBV14,.,TRBJ2-1,.
CASSFRTGNTEAFF,TGCGCCAGCAGCTTTCGGACGGGGAACACTGAAGCTTTCTTT,TRBV5-1,.,TRBJ1-1,.
CASSVTGTSYNEQFF,TGTGCCAGCAGCGTTACCGGGACTTCCTACAATGAGCAGTTCTTC,TRBV9,once,TRBJ2-1,.
CASSYSVPNYGYTF,TGTGCCAGCAGTTACTCAGTCCCGAACTATGGCTACACCTTC,TRBV6-5,.,TRBJ1-2,.
CASSLGPSPLHF,TGTGCCAGCAGCTTGGGTCCTTCACCCCTCCACTTT,TRBV7-9,.,TRBJ1-6,.
CAWSGLTNTEAFF,TGTGCCTGGAGTGGACTAACCAACACTGAAGCTTTCTTT,TRBV30,.,TRBJ1-1,.
CASSGRSLSYNEQFF,TGTGCCAGCAGTGGAAGGAGCCTATCCTACAATGAGCAGTTCTTC,TRBV6-6,.,TRBJ2-1,.
CASSSGLYNEQFF,TGTGCCAGCAGCTCCGGCCTTTACAATGAGCAGTTCTTC,TRBV7-9,.,TRBJ2-1,.
CASSLGRDIYNEQFF,TGTGCCAGCAGCTTGGGCCGGGACATCTACAATGAGCAGTTCTTC,TRBV5-4,.,TRBJ2-1,.
CASSRYQDRDHQPQHF,TGTGCCAGCAGCCGATACCAGGACAGGGATCATCAGCCCCAGCATTTT,TRBV7-2,.,TRBJ1-5,TRBD1
CASSLGLADFNEQFF,TGTGCCAGCAGTTTGGGACTAGCGGACTTCAATGAGCAGTTCTTC,TRBV6-5,once,TRBJ2-1,TRBD2
CASISGQSNYEQYF,TGTGCCAGCATCTCGGGACAGTCTAACTACGAGCAGTACTTC,TRBV28,once,TRBJ2-7,TRBD1
CAWSGVGTYEQYF,TGTGCCTGGAGTGGAGTCGGCACCTACGAGCAGTACTTC,TRBV30,.,TRBJ2-7,.
CASRSLREPQHF,TGTGCCAGCAGATCTCTTCGAGAGCCCCAGCATTTT,TRBV6-5,.,TRBJ1-5,.
CASSAGQPQHF,TGTGCCAGCAGTGCGGGACAGCCCCAGCATTTT,TRBV2,.,TRBJ1-5,.
CASSPQGGYTDTQYF,TGTGCCAGCAGCCCCCAAGGGGGTTACACAGATACGCAGTATTTT,TRBV7-3,.,TRBJ2-3,.
CASSWGGNEQFF,TGTGCCAGCAGCTGGGGGGGAAATGAGCAGTTCTTC,TRBV7-2,.,TRBJ2-1,TRBD2
CAWSVNLSGNTIYF,TGTGCCTGGAGTGTAAACCTCTCTGGAAACACCATATATTTT,TRBV30,.,TRBJ1-3,.
CASSSHLGRNTEAFF,TGTGCCAGCAGCTCCCACCTGGGACGGAACACTGAAGCTTTCTTT,TRBV7-9,.,TRBJ1-1,.
CASSLDLIKLAGGDEQFF,TGTGCCAGCAGCTTGGATCTTATCAAACTAGCGGGAGGAGATGAGCAGTTCTTC,TRBV5-6,.,TRBJ2-1,TRBD2
CASSGGPAGNQPQHF,TGCGCCAGCAGTGGGGGGCCGGCGGGCAATCAGCCCCAGCATTTT,TRBV10-1,.,TRBJ1-5,.
CASSYNLAGGPIGENIQYF,TGCGCCAGCAGCTACAATCTAGCGGGAGGGCCGATTGGTGAAAACATTCAGTACTTC,TRBV4-1,.,TRBJ2-4,TRBD2